This is a list of T cell receptor beta chains from one sample in a study of OX40 agonist ivuxolimab in advanced cancers. Profiled with immunoSEQ multiplex PCR; TCRdb holds only in-frame clones, not every one. The repertoire holds about 29,000 clones, approximately 90% seen once, with roughly a tenth in the top ten. Sequencing used CD4+ or CD8+ T cells sorted from blood, obtained in a trial of the OX40 agonist ivuxolimab. Receptor source: an adult with an advanced solid tumor such as melanoma, head and neck, liver or kidney cancer. CDR3s include the opening cysteine and the closing phenylalanine or tryptophan. Each record gives: V gene, clone size, D gene, J gene, CDR3 DNA, CDR3 protein. D genes are given only for firm matches. The size of a clone is reported for some rows only, either as once, few or many, or as a class for expanded clones.

V: TRBV9
size: NA
D: NA
J: TRBJ1-2
DNA: TGTGCCAGCAGCGTCGGCGGTGACTATGGCTACACCTTC
CDR3: CASSVGGDYGYTF

V: TRBV19
size: NA
D: TRBD1
J: TRBJ1-2
DNA: TGTGCCAGTAGTATCTTAGTGCGGGACAGCGAAGGCGGCTACACCTTC
CDR3: CASSILVRDSEGGYTF

V: TRBV9
size: NA
D: TRBD2
J: TRBJ2-7
DNA: TGTGCCAGCAGCCCTAGCGGGACAGACTACGAGCAGTACTTC
CDR3: CASSPSGTDYEQYF

V: TRBV19
size: NA
D: NA
J: TRBJ1-1
DNA: TGTGCCAGTAGTATGGGAACAGATGGGAACACTGAAGCTTTCTTT
CDR3: CASSMGTDGNTEAFF

V: TRBV27
size: NA
D: TRBD1
J: TRBJ2-7
DNA: TGTGCCACCCACGTCGTTCATATGAGACAGGGGAGGCAGTACTTC
CDR3: CATHVVHMRQGRQYF

V: TRBV29-1
size: NA
D: TRBD1
J: TRBJ1-2
DNA: TGCAGCGTTGATCCCTGGGACAGGCCGTATGGCTACACCTTC
CDR3: CSVDPWDRPYGYTF

V: TRBV4-3
size: NA
D: TRBD1
J: TRBJ2-5
DNA: TGCGCCAGCAGCCTCCTGTGGGTAGGGGGCGACCAAGAGACCCAGTACTTC
CDR3: CASSLLWVGGDQETQYF

V: TRBV7-8
size: NA
D: NA
J: TRBJ2-7
DNA: TGTGCCAGCAGCTTAATCGGATCCTACGAGCAGTACTTC
CDR3: CASSLIGSYEQYF

V: TRBV5-8
size: NA
D: NA
J: TRBJ2-4
DNA: TGTGCCAGCAGGCGGGCGAACATTCAGTACTTC
CDR3: CASRRANIQYF

V: TRBV10-1
size: NA
D: TRBD2
J: TRBJ2-1
DNA: TGCGCCAGCAGTGATTTTGTTCCGGGACTAGCGGGGGGGAGCTCCTACAATGAGCAGTTCTTC
CDR3: CASSDFVPGLAGGSSYNEQFF

V: TRBV6-1
size: NA
D: NA
J: TRBJ1-2
DNA: TGTGCCAGCAGTGAAGGTGCCAGGGAGAACTATGGCTACACCTTC
CDR3: CASSEGARENYGYTF

V: TRBV10-2
size: NA
D: TRBD2
J: TRBJ2-3
DNA: TGCGCCAGCAGGACTAGCGTTGATAGCACAGATACGCAGTATTTT
CDR3: CASRTSVDSTDTQYF

V: TRBV19
size: NA
D: TRBD2
J: TRBJ2-7
DNA: TGTGCCAGTAGTTTGGGGGGGACGGGGCAGCAGTACTTC
CDR3: CASSLGGTGQQYF

V: TRBV27
size: NA
D: NA
J: TRBJ2-1
DNA: TGTGCCAGCAGGTTGGATTGGGCTACCTACAATGAGCAGTTCTTC
CDR3: CASRLDWATYNEQFF

V: TRBV4-1
size: NA
D: TRBD2
J: TRBJ2-1
DNA: TGCGCCAGCAGCCAAGGGGATACGACTAGCACTTTTTCCTACAATGAGCAGTTCTTC
CDR3: CASSQGDTTSTFSYNEQFF

V: TRBV6-5
size: NA
D: NA
J: TRBJ2-7
DNA: TGTGCCAGCAGTTACGGGCGGGTAAACTACGAGCAGTACTTC
CDR3: CASSYGRVNYEQYF

V: TRBV6-1
size: few
D: TRBD1
J: TRBJ1-1
DNA: TGTGCCAGCAGTGATTATTGGGACAGGGGGACTGAAGCTTTCTTT
CDR3: CASSDYWDRGTEAFF

V: TRBV27
size: NA
D: TRBD2
J: TRBJ2-7
DNA: TGTGCCAGCAGTTTTCATACCGGGACTAGTTCCTACGAGCAGTACTTC
CDR3: CASSFHTGTSSYEQYF

V: TRBV7-6
size: NA
D: NA
J: TRBJ1-1
DNA: TGTGCCAGCAGCTTAACCAGGGGCTCTGAAGCTTTCTTT
CDR3: CASSLTRGSEAFF

V: TRBV30
size: NA
D: NA
J: TRBJ1-3
DNA: TGTGCCTGGAGTGTACTCGCAAACACCATATATTTT
CDR3: CAWSVLANTIYF

V: TRBV6-5
size: NA
D: NA
J: TRBJ2-6
DNA: TGTGCCAGCAGTTACACCTGGGGTTTTGGGGCCAACGTCCTGACTTTC
CDR3: CASSYTWGFGANVLTF

V: TRBV13
size: NA
D: TRBD1
J: TRBJ1-4
DNA: TGTGCCAGCAGCTTAGGGGAGACAGGGATAGGGGAAAAACTGTTTTTT
CDR3: CASSLGETGIGEKLFF

V: TRBV19
size: NA
D: NA
J: TRBJ1-1
DNA: TGTGCCAGTAGTATCACGGAGAACACTGAAGCTTTCTTT
CDR3: CASSITENTEAFF

V: TRBV5-6
size: NA
D: NA
J: TRBJ2-7
DNA: TGTGCCAGCAGCTTGGTCTACAGGGCGGTGAACGAGCAGTACTTC
CDR3: CASSLVYRAVNEQYF

V: TRBV27
size: NA
D: NA
J: TRBJ1-5
DNA: TGTGCCAGCAGACAGGCCCCTAACAACAATCAGCCCCAGCATTTT
CDR3: CASRQAPNNNQPQHF

V: TRBV19
size: NA
D: NA
J: TRBJ1-1
DNA: TGTGCCAGTAGGTCGGGCTACACTGAAGCTTTCTTT
CDR3: CASRSGYTEAFF

V: TRBV7-8
size: NA
D: TRBD2
J: TRBJ2-1
DNA: TGTGCCAGCAGCTTAGTGGGTCCTAGCGGGAGGGCGGATGAGCAGTTCTTC
CDR3: CASSLVGPSGRADEQFF

V: TRBV7-9
size: NA
D: TRBD1
J: TRBJ2-7
DNA: TGTGCCAGCAGCCCGACAGGGGGCTACGAGCAGTACTTC
CDR3: CASSPTGGYEQYF

V: TRBV7-8
size: NA
D: NA
J: TRBJ1-1
DNA: TGTGCCAGCAGCTTATTTAAACAGGGCCCTGAAGCTTTCTTT
CDR3: CASSLFKQGPEAFF

V: TRBV6-6
size: NA
D: NA
J: TRBJ2-7
DNA: TGTGCCAGCAAGGACACCTCCTACGAGCAGTACTTC
CDR3: CASKDTSYEQYF

V: TRBV10-3
size: NA
D: NA
J: TRBJ1-5
DNA: TGTGCCATCAGTGAACAGGGAAATCAGCCCCAGCATTTT
CDR3: CAISEQGNQPQHF

V: TRBV7-6
size: NA
D: NA
J: TRBJ2-5
DNA: TGTGCCAGCAGCTTACCCCCTGCTGGGGGTCCAGAGACCCAGTACTTC
CDR3: CASSLPPAGGPETQYF

V: TRBV5-1
size: NA
D: TRBD1
J: TRBJ1-2
DNA: TGCGCCAGCAGCTTGGGCCCCGGGACAGGGGTTGGCTACACCTTC
CDR3: CASSLGPGTGVGYTF

V: TRBV11-2
size: NA
D: NA
J: TRBJ2-1
DNA: TGTGCCAGCAGCCCACGACTGGGTTTTTACAATGAGCAGTTCTTC
CDR3: CASSPRLGFYNEQFF

V: TRBV27
size: NA
D: NA
J: TRBJ1-6
DNA: TGTGCCAGCAGTATCCACAGGGATTCACCCCTCCACTTT
CDR3: CASSIHRDSPLHF

V: TRBV15
size: once
D: TRBD2
J: TRBJ2-1
DNA: TGTGCCACCCTTGACAGCGGGAGGGACAACAATGAGCAGTTCTTC
CDR3: CATLDSGRDNNEQFF

V: TRBV30
size: NA
D: NA
J: TRBJ2-1
DNA: TGTGCCTGGAGCCCATACCCCGGAATCTACAATGAGCAGTTCTTC
CDR3: CAWSPYPGIYNEQFF

V: TRBV30
size: NA
D: NA
J: TRBJ1-1
DNA: TGTGCCTGGAATGAGGTAGTGAACACTGAAGCTTTCTTT
CDR3: CAWNEVVNTEAFF